This TCR beta chain was profiled in a study of blood T cell repertoires in COVID-19. Only in-frame clones appear in the TCRdb table, and some are missing; sequencing was by immunoSEQ multiplex PCR. The table includes 150,000 to 200,000 clones, about 88% detected once. Germline V CDR1 and CDR2: SGDLS, YYNGEE. The CDR3 extends over 12 amino acids. The germline V and J ends were trimmed by 5 bases and 7 bases, with 12 bases remaining between them. The specimen sequenced was peripheral blood. This clonotype originated in a man aged 55 to 70 with active or convalescent COVID-19. The V and J genes are TRBV9 and TRBJ1-1; D unresolved. In nucleotides, the CDR3 is TGTGCCAGCAGTCTAGTCCGGGGTGAAGCTTTCTTT. The encoded protein is CASSLVRGEAFF.